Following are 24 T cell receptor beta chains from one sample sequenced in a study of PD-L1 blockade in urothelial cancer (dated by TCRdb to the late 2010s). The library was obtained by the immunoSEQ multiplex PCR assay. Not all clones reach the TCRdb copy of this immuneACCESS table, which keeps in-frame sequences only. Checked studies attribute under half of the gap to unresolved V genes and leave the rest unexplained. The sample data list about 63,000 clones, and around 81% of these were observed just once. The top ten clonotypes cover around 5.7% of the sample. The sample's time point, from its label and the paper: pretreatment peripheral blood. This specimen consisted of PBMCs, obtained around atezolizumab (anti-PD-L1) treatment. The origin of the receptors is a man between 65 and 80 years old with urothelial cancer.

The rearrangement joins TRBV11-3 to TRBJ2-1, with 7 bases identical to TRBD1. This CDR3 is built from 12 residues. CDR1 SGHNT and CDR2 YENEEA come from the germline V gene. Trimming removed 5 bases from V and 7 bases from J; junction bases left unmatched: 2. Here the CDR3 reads CASSRQGNEQFF. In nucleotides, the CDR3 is TGTGCCAGCAGCAGACAGGGTAATGAGCAGTTCTTC.

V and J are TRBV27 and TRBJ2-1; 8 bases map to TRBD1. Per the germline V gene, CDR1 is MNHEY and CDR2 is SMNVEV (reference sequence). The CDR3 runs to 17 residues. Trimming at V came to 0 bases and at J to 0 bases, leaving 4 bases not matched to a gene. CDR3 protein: CASSLSAGGLSYNEQFF. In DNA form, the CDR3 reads TGTGCCAGCAGTTTATCGGCAGGGGGCCTCTCCTACAATGAGCAGTTCTTC.

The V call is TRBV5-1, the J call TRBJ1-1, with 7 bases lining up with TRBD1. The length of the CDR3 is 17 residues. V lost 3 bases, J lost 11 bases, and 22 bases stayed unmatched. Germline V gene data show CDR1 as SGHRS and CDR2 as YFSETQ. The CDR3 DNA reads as TGCGCCAGCAGCTCACATCTACGGGGGGGGCGCGGACAGGAGGCTTTCTTT. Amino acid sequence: CASSSHLRGGRGQEAFF.

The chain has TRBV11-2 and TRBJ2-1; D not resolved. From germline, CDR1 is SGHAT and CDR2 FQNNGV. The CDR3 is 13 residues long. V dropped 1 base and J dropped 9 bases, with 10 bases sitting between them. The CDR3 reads CASSLVGRSEQFF. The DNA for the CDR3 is TGTGCCAGCAGCTTAGTAGGTAGGAGTGAGCAGTTCTTC.

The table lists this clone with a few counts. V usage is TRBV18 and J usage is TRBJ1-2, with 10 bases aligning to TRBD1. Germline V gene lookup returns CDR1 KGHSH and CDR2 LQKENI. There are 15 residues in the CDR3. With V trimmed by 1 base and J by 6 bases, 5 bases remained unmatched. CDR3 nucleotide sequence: TGTGCCAGCTCACCACAGGGACAGGGGATGAATGGCTACACCTTC. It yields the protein CASSPQGQGMNGYTF. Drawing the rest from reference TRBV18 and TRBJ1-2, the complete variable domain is NAGVMQNPRHLVRRRGQEARLRCSPMKGHSHVYWYRQLPEEGLKFMVYLQKENIIDESGMPKERFSAEFPKEGPSILRIQQVVRGDSAAYFCASSPQGQGMNGYTFGSGTRLTVV.

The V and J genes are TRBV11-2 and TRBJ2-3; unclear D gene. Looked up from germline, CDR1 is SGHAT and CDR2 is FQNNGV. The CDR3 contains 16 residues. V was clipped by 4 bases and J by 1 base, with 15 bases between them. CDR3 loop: CASSYLGVGGTDTQYF. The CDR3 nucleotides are TGTGCCAGCAGCTACTTAGGAGTGGGTGGCACAGATACGCAGTATTTT.

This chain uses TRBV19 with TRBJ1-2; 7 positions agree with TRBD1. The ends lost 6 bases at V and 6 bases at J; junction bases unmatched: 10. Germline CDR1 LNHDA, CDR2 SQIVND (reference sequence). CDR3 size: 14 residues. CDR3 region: CASRGFRQGHGYTF. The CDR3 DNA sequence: TGTGCCAGTAGAGGATTTCGACAGGGCCATGGCTACACCTTC.

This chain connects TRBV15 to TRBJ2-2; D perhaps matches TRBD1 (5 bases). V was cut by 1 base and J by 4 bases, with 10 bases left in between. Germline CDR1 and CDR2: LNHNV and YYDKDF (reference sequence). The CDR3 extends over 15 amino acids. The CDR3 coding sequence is TGTGCCACCAGCAGAGGACAGCTGAGCACCGGGGAGCTGTTTTTT. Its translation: CATSRGQLSTGELFF.

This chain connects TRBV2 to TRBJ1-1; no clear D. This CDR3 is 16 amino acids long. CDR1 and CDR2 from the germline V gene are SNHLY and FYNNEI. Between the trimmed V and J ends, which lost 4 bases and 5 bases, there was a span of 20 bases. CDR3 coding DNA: TGTGCCAGCAGTGTCGGAGGTTGGACTCTGAGGACTGAAGCTTTCTTT. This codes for CASSVGGWTLRTEAFF.

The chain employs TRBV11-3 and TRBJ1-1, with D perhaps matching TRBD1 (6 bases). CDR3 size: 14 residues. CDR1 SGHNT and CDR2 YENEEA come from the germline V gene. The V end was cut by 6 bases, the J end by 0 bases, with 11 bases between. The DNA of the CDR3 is TGTGCCAGCAGTCCTGGGACATTGAACACTGAAGCTTTCTTT. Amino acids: CASSPGTLNTEAFF.

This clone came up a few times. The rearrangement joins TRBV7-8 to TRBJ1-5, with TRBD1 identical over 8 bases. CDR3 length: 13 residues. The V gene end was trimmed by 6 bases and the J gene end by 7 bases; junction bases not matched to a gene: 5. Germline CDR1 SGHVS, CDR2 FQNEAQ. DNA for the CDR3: TGTGCCAGCAGTACACAGGGGGAGCAGCCCCAGCATTTT. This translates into CASSTQGEQPQHF.

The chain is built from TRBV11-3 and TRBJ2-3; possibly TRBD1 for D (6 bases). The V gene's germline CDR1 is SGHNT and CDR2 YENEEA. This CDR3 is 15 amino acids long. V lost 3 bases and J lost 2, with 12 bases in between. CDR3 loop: CASSLGAGVTDTQYF. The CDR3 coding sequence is TGTGCCAGCAGCTTGGGGGCAGGGGTCACAGATACGCAGTATTTT.

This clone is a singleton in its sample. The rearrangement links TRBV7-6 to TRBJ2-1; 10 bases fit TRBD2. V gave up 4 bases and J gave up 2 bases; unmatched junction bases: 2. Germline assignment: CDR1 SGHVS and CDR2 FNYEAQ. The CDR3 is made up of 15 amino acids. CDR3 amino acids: CASSSLAGAYNEQFF. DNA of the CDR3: TGTGCCAGCAGCTCCCTAGCGGGAGCCTACAATGAGCAGTTCTTC.

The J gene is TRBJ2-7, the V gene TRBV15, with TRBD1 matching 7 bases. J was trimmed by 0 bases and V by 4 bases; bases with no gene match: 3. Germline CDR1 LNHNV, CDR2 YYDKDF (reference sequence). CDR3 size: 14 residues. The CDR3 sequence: CATSTDRSSYEQYF. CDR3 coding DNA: TGTGCCACCAGCACGGACAGGAGCTCCTACGAGCAGTACTTC.

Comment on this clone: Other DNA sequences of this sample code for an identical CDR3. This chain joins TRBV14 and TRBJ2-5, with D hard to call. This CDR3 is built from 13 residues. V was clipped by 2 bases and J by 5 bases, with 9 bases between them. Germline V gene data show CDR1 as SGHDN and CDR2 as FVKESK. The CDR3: CASSQNPRETQYF. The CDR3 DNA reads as TGTGCCAGCAGCCAAAATCCCCGGGAGACCCAGTACTTC.

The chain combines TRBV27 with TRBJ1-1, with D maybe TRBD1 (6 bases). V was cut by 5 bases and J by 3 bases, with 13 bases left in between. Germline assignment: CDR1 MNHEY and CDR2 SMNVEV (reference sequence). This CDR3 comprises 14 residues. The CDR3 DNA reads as TGTGCCAGCAGTCTAGGGACACGATACACTGAAGCTTTCTTT. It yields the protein CASSLGTRYTEAFF.

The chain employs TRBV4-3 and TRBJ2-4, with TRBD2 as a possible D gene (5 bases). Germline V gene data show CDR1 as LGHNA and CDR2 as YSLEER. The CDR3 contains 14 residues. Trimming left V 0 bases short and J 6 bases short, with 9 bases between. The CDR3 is CASSQDVATNIQYF. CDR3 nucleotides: TGCGCCAGCAGCCAAGATGTAGCGACAAACATTCAGTACTTC.

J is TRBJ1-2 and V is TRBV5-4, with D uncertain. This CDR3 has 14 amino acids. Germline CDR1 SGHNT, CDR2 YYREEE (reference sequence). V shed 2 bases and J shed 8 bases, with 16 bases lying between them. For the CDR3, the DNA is TGTGCCAGCAGCTTACGTCAGGCCGATGGCGGCTACACCTTC. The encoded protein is CASSLRQADGGYTF. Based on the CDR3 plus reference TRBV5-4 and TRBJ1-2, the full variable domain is ETGVTQSPTHLIKTRGQQVTLRCSSQSGHNTVSWYQQALGQGPQFIFQYYREEENGRGNFPPRFSGLQFPNYSSELNVNALELDDSALYLCASSLRQADGGYTFGSGTRLTVV.

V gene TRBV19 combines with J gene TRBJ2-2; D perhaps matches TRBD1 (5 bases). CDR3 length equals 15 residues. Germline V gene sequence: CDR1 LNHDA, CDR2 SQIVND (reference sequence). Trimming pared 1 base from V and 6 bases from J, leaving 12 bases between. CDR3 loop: CASSIARRVAGELFF. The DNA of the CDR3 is TGTGCCAGTAGTATAGCCCGCAGGGTCGCCGGGGAGCTGTTTTTT.

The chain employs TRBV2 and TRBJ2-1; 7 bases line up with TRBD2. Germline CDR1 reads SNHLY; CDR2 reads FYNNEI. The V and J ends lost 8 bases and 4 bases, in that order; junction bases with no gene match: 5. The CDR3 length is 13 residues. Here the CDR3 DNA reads TGTGCCAGCTCCGCGGGGGAATACAATGAGCAGTTCTTC. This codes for CASSAGEYNEQFF.

CDR3 protein: CASSLSDSLNSPLHF. CDR3 nucleotide sequence: TGTGCCAGCAGCTTATCTGACAGCCTTAATTCACCCCTCCACTTT. J is TRBJ1-6 and V is TRBV7-6; perhaps TRBD1 as D (5 bases). Trimming removed 2 bases at V and 6 bases at J, with 11 bases between. The CDR3 is 15 amino acids. CDR1 is SGHVS and CDR2 is FNYEAQ in the germline V gene. The full variable domain, its missing parts supplied by reference TRBV7-6 and TRBJ1-6, is GAGVSQSPRYKVTKRGQDVALRCDPISGHVSLYWYRQALGQGPEFLTYFNYEAQQDKSGLPNDRFSAERPEGSISTLTIQRTEQRDSAMYRCASSLSDSLNSPLHFGNGTRLTVT.

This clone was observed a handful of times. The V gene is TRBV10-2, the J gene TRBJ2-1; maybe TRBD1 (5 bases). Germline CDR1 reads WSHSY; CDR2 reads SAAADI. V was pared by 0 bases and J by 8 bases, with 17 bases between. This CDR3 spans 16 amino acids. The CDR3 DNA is TGCGCCAGCAGTGAGTCCCCTGGGCAGGGCAGGGATGAGCAGTTCTTC. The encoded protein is CASSESPGQGRDEQFF.

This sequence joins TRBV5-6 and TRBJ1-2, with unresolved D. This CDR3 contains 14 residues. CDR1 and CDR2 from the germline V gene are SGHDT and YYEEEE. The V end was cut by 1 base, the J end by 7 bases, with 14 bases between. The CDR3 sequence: CASSLSLREGGYTF. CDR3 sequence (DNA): TGTGCCAGCAGCTTGAGTCTTAGGGAGGGTGGCTACACCTTC.

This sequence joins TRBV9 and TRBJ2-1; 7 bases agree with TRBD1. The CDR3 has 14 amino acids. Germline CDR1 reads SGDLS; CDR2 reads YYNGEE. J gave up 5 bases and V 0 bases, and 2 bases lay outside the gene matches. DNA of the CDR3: TGTGCCAGCAGCGTAGTGACAGGGAACAATGAGCAGTTCTTC. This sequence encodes CASSVVTGNNEQFF. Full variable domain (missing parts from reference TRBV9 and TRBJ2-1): DSGVTQTPKHLITATGQRVTLRCSPRSGDLSVYWYQQSLDQGLQFLIQYYNGEERAKGNILERFSAQQFPDLHSELNLSSLELGDSALYFCASSVVTGNNEQFFGPGTRLTVL.